These 14 T cell receptor beta chains were all obtained from the same sample, sequenced in a study of T-cell reconstitution after alpha-beta-depleted transplantation in children. Unique molecular identifiers featured in how the TCRbeta library was prepared. Via MiXCR, TCRdb re-called the PCR reads, giving one row per CDR3 protein. The top ten clones hold roughly a quarter of a sample with hundreds of thousands of distinct CDR3 sequences, roughly 10% of them seen once. This specimen was peripheral blood, taken 180 days after TCRalphabeta/CD19-depleted stem cell transplant. The source is a male patient aged 2 to 9 who had a stem cell transplant for chronic granulomatous disease, so the T cells may come from the graft donor.

The sample holds many counts of this clonotype. The chain has TRBV5-1 and TRBJ1-4, with no clear D. Trimming shortened V by 4 bases and J by 8 bases, and 12 bases separated the two germline ends. The CDR3 is made up of 13 amino acids. CDR1 SGHRS and CDR2 YFSETQ come from the germline V gene. The CDR3 protein is CASSTRPGEKLFF. The CDR3 DNA reads TGCGCCAGCAGCACTAGGCCCGGGGAAAAACTGTTTTTT.

This clonotype was detected ten times or more. This chain connects TRBV20-1 to TRBJ2-7; 9 bases align to TRBD1. V lost 3 bases, J lost 2 bases, and 2 bases stayed unmatched. This CDR3 comprises 13 residues. The V gene's germline CDR1 is DFQATT and CDR2 SNEGSKA (reference sequence). This CDR3 reads CSASRDRAYEQYF. The CDR3 nucleotides are TGCAGTGCTAGTAGGGACAGGGCCTACGAGCAGTACTTC.

This chain uses TRBV11-2 with TRBJ1-2; maybe TRBD1 (6 bases). The V end was cut by 0 bases, the J end by 10 bases, with 12 bases between. The CDR3 totals 13 residues. Germline CDR1 SGHAT, CDR2 FQNNGV. CDR3: CASSLDGGSSYTF. As DNA, the CDR3 is TGTGCCAGCAGCTTAGATGGGGGCAGCTCCTACACCTTC. Full variable domain (remainder filled in from reference TRBV11-2 and TRBJ1-2): EAGVAQSPRYKIIEKRQSVAFWCNPISGHATLYWYQQILGQGPKLLIQFQNNGVVDDSQLPKDRFSAERLKGVDSTLKIQPAKLEDSAVYLCASSLDGGSSYTFGSGTRLTVV.

This clonotype was detected many times. The gene calls are TRBV5-6 and TRBJ2-3; either TRBD1 or TRBD2 may supply D (5 bases each). The germline V gene has CDR1 SGHDT and CDR2 YYEEEE. CDR3 size: 14 residues. V was cut by 4 bases and J by 0 bases, with 9 bases left in between. CDR3 nucleotides: TGTGCCAGCAGCGGGACGCGGAGCACAGATACGCAGTATTTT. Translating gives CASSGTRSTDTQYF.

The count of this clonotype is one. The chain employs TRBV29-1 and TRBJ1-2, with D possibly TRBD1 on 5 matching bases. V dropped 0 bases and J dropped 7 bases, with 18 bases sitting between them. Germline CDR1 is SQVTM and CDR2 is ANQGSEA. This CDR3 spans 15 amino acids. For the CDR3, the DNA is TGCAGCGTTGAAGACCGACAGTCCCTCCCGGGTGGCTACACCTTC. It encodes CSVEDRQSLPGGYTF. Filled out from reference TRBV29-1 and TRBJ1-2, the complete variable domain reads SAVISQKPSRDICQRGTSLTIQCQVDSQVTMMFWYRQQPGQSLTLIATANQGSEATYESGFVIDKFPISRPNLTFSTLTVSNMSPEDSSIYLCSVEDRQSLPGGYTFGSGTRLTVV.

At least ten counts were recorded for this clonotype. The chain recombines TRBV18 with TRBJ2-2; 7 positions match TRBD2. CDR1 is KGHSH and CDR2 is LQKENI in the germline V gene. V was clipped by 1 base and J by 6 bases; unmatched bases: 5. The CDR3 is made up of 15 amino acids. CDR3 amino acids: CASSPREREPGELFF. DNA for the CDR3: TGTGCCAGCTCACCACGAGAGCGGGAACCCGGGGAGCTGTTTTTT.

This chain links TRBV7-9 with TRBJ2-1; 7 nucleotides match TRBD1. The CDR3 runs 16 residues. V trimming: 5 bases; J trimming: 6 bases; junction bases outside the gene matches: 13. Per the germline V gene, CDR1 is SEHNR and CDR2 is FQNEAQ (reference sequence). CDR3 amino acids: CASSNPGTAEPNEQFF. CDR3 bases: TGTGCCAGCAGCAACCCCGGGACAGCGGAACCCAATGAGCAGTTCTTC.

This clonotype was picked up many times. V is TRBV3-1 and J is TRBJ2-7; 10 bases are shared with TRBD2. Germline CDR1 is LGHDT and CDR2 is YNNKEL (reference sequence). The CDR3 spans 14 residues. Trimming at V came to 6 bases and at J to 2 bases, leaving 4 bases not matched to a gene. CDR3 sequence: CASRDSGGTYEQYF. CDR3 sequence (DNA): TGTGCCAGCAGGGATAGCGGGGGGACCTACGAGCAGTACTTC.

Points on this clonotype: Since a much larger clone is just one base distant, this may be a read error. CDR3 in DNA: TGTGCCAGCAGTTTGTTCGGACAGGGTACCTACGATCAGTACTTC. Translation: CASSLFGQGTYDQYF. The chain links TRBV6-2 or TRBV6-3 to TRBJ2-7; TRBD1 matches at 8 bases. CDR1 is MNHEY, CDR2 SVGEGT, per germline. The CDR3 sequence is 15 residues long.

A word on this clonotype: The junction does not match germline at one end; this may be a read error. This chain links TRBV29-1 with TRBJ2-7; 7 bases line up with TRBD1. The CDR3 extends over 15 amino acids. Germline-derived CDR1 and CDR2 are SQVTM and ANQGSEA. The CDR3: CSVEGVRGHAYEQYF. CDR3 nucleotide sequence: TGCAGCGTTGAAGGGGTGAGGGGGCATGCCTACGAGCAATACTTC.

This chain links TRBV28 with TRBJ1-3; D gene uncertain. The CDR3 extends over 15 amino acids. V was shortened by 6 bases and J by 8 bases, with 20 bases between the two germline ends. From germline, CDR1 is MDHEN and CDR2 SYDVKM. The CDR3 region has the DNA TGTGCCAGCAGCGGAGTCTCCGCTCAAAGGGACACCATATATTTT. Protein sequence: CASSGVSAQRDTIYF.

Of note for this clonotype: A much larger clone differs from this one at a single base, so this may be a read error. The rearrangement joins TRBV11-2 to TRBJ1-5; 8 nucleotides match TRBD1. V trimming: 0 bases; J trimming: 4 bases; junction bases outside the gene matches: 8. Germline CDR1 is SGHAT and CDR2 is FQNNGV. The CDR3 covers 17 residues. The CDR3 nucleotides are TGTGCCAGCAGCTTAGACATTTGGGACAGGCAAAATCAGCCCCAGCATTTT. This translates into CASSLDIWDRQNQPQHF.

This clonotype was found many times. The chain carries TRBV6-1 and TRBJ2-1; TRBD1 matches 8 bases. This CDR3 spans 14 amino acids. Germline V CDR1 and CDR2: MNHNS, SASEGT. V gave up 6 bases and J gave up 7 bases; unmatched junction bases: 8. CDR3 protein: CASRRTGFINEQFF. Written as DNA, the CDR3 is TGTGCCAGCAGGAGGACAGGGTTTATAAATGAGCAGTTCTTC.

This clonotype has at least ten counts. V gene TRBV15 combines with J gene TRBJ2-1, with a weak D call TRBD1 (5 bases). The V and J ends lost 3 bases and 5 bases respectively, with 17 bases between them. This CDR3 has 16 amino acids. Germline V CDR1 and CDR2: LNHNV, YYDKDF (reference sequence). CDR3 amino acids: CATSRSPRALDNEQFF. CDR3 DNA: TGTGCCACCAGCAGGTCCCCCAGGGCGCTGGACAATGAGCAGTTCTTC.